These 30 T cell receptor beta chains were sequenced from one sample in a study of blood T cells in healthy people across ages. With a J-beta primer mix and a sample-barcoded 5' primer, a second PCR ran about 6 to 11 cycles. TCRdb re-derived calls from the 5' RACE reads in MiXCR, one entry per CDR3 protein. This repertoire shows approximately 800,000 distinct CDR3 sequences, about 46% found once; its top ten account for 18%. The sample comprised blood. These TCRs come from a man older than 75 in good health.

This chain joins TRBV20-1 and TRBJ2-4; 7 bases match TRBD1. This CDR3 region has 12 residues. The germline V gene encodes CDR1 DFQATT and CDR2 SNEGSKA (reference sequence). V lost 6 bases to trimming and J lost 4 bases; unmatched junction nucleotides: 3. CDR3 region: CSARDSKNIQYF. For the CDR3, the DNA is TGCAGTGCCCGGGACAGTAAAAACATTCAGTACTTC.

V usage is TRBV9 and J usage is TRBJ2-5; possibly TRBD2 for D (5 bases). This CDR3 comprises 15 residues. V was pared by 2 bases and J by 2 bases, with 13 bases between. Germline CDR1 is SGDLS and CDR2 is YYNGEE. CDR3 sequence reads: CASSVDPRGQETQYF. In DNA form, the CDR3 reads TGTGCCAGCAGCGTCGACCCCCGGGGACAAGAGACCCAGTACTTC.

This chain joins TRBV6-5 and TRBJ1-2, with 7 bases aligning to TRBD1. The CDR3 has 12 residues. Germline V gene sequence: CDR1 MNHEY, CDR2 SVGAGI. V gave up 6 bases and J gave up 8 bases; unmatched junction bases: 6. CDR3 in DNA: TGTGCCAGCAGAACAGGGGCTTGGGGCTACACCTTC. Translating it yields CASRTGAWGYTF.

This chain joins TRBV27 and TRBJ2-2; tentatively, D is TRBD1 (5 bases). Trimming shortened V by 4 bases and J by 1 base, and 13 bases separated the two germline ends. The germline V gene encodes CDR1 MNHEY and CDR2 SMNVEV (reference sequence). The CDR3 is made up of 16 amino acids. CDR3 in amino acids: CASSWVGHVNTGELFF. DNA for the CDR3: TGTGCCAGCAGTTGGGTAGGACACGTGAACACCGGGGAGCTGTTTTTT.

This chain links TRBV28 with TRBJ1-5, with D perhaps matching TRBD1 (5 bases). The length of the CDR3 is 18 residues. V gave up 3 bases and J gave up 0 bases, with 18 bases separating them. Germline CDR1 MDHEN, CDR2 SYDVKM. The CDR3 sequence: CASSFRAGKGYSNQPQHF. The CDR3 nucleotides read TGTGCCAGCAGTTTTCGTGCAGGGAAGGGGTATAGCAATCAGCCCCAGCATTTT.

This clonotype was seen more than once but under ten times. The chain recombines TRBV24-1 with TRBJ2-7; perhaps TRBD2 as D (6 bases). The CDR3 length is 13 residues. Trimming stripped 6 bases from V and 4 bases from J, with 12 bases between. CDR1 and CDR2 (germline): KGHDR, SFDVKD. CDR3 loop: CATSKDAGYEQYF. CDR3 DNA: TGTGCCACCAGTAAGGATGCGGGGTACGAGCAGTACTTC.

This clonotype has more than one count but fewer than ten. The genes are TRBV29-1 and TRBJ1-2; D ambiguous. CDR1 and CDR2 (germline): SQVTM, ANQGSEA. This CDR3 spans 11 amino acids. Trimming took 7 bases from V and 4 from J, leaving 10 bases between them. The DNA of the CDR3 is TGCAGCGGCCGCAATAGCTATGGCTACACCTTC. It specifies CSGRNSYGYTF.

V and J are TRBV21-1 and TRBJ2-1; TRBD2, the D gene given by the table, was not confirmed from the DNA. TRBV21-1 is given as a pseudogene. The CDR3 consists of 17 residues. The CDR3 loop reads CASSKAAGERGVNEQFF. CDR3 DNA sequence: TGTGCCAGCAGCAAAGCGGCTGGCGAGCGGGGGGTCAATGAGCAGTTCTTC.

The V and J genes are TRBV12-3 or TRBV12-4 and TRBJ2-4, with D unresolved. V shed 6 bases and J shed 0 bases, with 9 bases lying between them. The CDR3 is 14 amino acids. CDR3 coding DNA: TGTGCCAGCAGCCCGCATGGAGCCAAAAACATTCAGTACTTC. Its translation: CASSPHGAKNIQYF.

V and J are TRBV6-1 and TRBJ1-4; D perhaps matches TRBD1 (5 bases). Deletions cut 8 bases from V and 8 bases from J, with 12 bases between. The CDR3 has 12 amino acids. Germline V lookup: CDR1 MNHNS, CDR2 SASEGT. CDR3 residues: CASRGVGEKLFF. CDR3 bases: TGTGCCAGCCGGGGGGTCGGGGAAAAACTGTTTTTT.

CDR3 in amino acids: CASSQDGRNEKLFF. In nucleotides, the CDR3 is TGTGCCAGCAGCCAAGATGGGAGGAATGAAAAACTGTTTTTT. The V call is TRBV3-1, the J call TRBJ1-4; no clear D. The CDR3 has 14 amino acids. The germline V gene has CDR1 LGHDT and CDR2 YNNKEL (reference sequence). The germline V and J ends were trimmed by 0 bases and 5 bases, with 7 bases remaining between them.

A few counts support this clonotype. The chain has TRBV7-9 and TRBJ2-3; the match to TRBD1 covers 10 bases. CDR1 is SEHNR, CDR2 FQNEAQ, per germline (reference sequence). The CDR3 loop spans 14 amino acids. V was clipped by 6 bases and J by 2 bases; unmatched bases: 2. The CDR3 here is CASRGQGYTDTQYF. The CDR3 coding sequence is TGTGCCAGCAGGGGACAGGGGTACACAGATACGCAGTATTTT.

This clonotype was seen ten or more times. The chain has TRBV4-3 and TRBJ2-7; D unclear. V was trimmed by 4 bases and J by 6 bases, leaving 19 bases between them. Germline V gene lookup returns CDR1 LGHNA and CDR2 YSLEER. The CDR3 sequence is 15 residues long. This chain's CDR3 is CASSRSSPYQGEQYF. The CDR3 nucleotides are TGCGCCAGCAGCCGCAGCTCTCCCTACCAAGGCGAGCAGTACTTC.

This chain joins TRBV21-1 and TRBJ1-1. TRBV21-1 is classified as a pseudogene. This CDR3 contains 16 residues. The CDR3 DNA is TGTGCCAGCAGCCCTGGGGAGGGACCCATGAACACTGAAGCTTTCTTT. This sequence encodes CASSPGEGPMNTEAFF.

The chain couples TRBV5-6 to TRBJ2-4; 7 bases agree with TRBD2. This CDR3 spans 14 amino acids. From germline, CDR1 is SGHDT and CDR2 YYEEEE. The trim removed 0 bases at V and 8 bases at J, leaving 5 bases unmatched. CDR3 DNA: TGTGCCAGCAGCTTGGGCGGGGGAGAAGACATTCAGTACTTC. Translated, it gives CASSLGGGEDIQYF. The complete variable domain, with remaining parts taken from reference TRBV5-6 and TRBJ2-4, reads DAGVTQSPTHLIKTRGQQVTLRCSPKSGHDTVSWYQQALGQGPQFIFQYYEEEERQRGNFPDRFSGHQFPNYSSELNVNALLLGDSALYLCASSLGGGEDIQYFGAGTRLSVL.

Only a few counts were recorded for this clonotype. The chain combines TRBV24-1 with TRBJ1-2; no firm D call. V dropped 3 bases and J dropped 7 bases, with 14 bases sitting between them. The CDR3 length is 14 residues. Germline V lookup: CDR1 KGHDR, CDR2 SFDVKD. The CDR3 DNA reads TGTGCCACCAGTGATCCCGGGTCCGAATTTGGCTACACCTTC. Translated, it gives CATSDPGSEFGYTF.

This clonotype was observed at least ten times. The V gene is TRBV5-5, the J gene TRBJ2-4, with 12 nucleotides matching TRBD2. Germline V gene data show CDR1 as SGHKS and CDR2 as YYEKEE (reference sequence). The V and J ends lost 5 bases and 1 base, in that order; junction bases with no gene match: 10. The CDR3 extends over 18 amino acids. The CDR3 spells CASRLRLAGVDAKNIQYF. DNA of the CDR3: TGTGCCAGCAGATTGAGACTAGCGGGAGTTGATGCCAAAAACATTCAGTACTTC.

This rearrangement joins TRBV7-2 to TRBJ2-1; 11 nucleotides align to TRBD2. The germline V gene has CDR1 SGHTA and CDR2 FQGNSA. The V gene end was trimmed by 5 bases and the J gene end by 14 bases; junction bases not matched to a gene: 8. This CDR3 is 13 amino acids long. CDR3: CASSPLIAGGEFF. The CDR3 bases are TGTGCCAGCAGCCCATTGATAGCGGGAGGGGAGTTCTTC.

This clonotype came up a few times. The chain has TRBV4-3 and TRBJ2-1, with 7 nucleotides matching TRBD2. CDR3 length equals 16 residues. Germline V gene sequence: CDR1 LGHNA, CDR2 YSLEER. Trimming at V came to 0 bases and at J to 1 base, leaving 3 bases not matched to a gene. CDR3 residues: CASSQDPAGSYNEQFF. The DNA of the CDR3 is TGCGCCAGCAGCCAAGACCCAGCGGGATCCTACAATGAGCAGTTCTTC.

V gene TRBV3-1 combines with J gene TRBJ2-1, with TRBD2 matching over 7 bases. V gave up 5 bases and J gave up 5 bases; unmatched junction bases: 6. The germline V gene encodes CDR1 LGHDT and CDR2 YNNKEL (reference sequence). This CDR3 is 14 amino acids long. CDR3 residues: CASSGRGGNNEQFF. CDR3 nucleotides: TGTGCCAGCAGCGGGAGGGGTGGGAACAATGAGCAGTTCTTC.

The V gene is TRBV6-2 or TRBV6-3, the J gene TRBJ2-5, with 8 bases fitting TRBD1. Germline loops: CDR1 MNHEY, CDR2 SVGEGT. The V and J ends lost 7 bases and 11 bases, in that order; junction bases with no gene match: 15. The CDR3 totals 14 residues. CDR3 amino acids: CASTLNRGVNEQYF. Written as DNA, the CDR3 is TGTGCCAGCACGCTAAACAGGGGGGTCAATGAGCAGTACTTC.

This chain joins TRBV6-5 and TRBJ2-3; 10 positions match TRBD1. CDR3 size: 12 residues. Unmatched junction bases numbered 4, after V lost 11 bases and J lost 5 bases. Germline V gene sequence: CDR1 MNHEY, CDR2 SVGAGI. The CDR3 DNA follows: TGTGCCTGTGGACAGGGGGTAGATACGCAGTATTTT. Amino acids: CACGQGVDTQYF.

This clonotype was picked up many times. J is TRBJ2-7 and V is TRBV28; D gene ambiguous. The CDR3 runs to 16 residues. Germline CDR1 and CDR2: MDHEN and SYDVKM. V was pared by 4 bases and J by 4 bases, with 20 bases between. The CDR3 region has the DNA TGTGCCAGCAGTTCCTTGAATCTCCTGACCTCTTACGAGCAGTACTTC. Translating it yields CASSSLNLLTSYEQYF.

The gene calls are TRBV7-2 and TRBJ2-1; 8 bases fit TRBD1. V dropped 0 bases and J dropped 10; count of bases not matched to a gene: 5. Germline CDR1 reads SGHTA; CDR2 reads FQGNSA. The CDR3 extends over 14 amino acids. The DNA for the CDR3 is TGTGCCAGCAGCTTAGCGACAGGGGATCGAGAGCAGTTCTTC. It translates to CASSLATGDREQFF.

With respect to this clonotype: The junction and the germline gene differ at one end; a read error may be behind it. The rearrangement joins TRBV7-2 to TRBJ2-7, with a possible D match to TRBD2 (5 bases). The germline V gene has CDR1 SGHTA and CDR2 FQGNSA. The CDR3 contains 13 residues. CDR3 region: CASSYEISGELYF. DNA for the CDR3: TGTGCCAGCAGCTATGAGATATCCGGGGAGCTGTACTTC.

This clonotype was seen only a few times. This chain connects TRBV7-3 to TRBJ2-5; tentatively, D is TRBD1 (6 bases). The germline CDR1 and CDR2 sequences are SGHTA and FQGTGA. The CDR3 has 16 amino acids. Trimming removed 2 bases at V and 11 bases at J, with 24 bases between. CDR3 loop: CASSLHARGAGNEQYF. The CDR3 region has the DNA TGTGCCAGCAGCTTACATGCCAGGGGCGCGGGTAATGAGCAGTACTTC.

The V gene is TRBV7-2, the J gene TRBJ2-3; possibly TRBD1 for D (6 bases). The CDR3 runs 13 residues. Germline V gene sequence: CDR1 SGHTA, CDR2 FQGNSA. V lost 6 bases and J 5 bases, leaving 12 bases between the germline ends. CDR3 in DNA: TGTGCCAGCAGTTTGGACAGCCAAGATACGCAGTATTTT. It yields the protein CASSLDSQDTQYF. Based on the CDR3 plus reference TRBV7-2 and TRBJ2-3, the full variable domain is GAGVSQSPSNKVTEKGKDVELRCDPISGHTALYWYRQSLGQGLEFLIYFQGNSAPDKSGLPSDRFSAERTGGSVSTLTIQRTQQEDSAVYLCASSLDSQDTQYFGPGTRLTVL.

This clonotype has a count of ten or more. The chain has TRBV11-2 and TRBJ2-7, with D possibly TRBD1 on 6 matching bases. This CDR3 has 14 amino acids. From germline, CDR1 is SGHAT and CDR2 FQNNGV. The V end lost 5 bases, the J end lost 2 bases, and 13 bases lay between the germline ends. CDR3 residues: CASSRSDRAYEQYF. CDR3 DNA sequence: TGTGCCAGCAGCCGATCGGACAGAGCCTACGAGCAGTACTTC. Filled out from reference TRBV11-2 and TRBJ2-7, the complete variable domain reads EAGVAQSPRYKIIEKRQSVAFWCNPISGHATLYWYQQILGQGPKLLIQFQNNGVVDDSQLPKDRFSAERLKGVDSTLKIQPAKLEDSAVYLCASSRSDRAYEQYFGPGTRLTVT.

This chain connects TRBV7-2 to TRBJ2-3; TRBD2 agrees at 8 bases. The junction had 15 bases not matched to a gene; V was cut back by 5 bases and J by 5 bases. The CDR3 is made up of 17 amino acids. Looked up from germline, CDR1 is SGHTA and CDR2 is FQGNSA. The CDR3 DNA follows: TGTGCCAGCAGCCCGCGGAGTAGCGGGAAGGGGATAGATACGCAGTATTTT. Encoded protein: CASSPRSSGKGIDTQYF.

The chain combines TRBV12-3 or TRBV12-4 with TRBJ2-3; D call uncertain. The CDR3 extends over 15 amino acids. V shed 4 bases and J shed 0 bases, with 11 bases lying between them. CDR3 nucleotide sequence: TGTGCCAGCAGTTCCCTTCATGGGAGCACAGATACGCAGTATTTT. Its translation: CASSSLHGSTDTQYF.